This T cell receptor beta chain was retrieved from a study of Graves' ophthalmopathy and Graves' hyperthyroidism. The sequenced template was RNA, covering the TCR beta CDR3 region. RT-PCR with HTBI primers came first, then second-round multiplex PCR. MiXCR, run by TCRdb on the multiplex PCR reads, gives a single entry per CDR3 protein. The table shows around 1,200,000 distinct CDR3 sequences, with 35% to 40% occurring only once. Input material: peripheral blood or thyroid tissue (not recorded which). This clonotype was sampled from an adult man with Graves' hyperthyroidism.

CDR3: CSVTGGANYEQYF. The CDR3 DNA sequence: TGCAGTGTAACGGGGGGCGCCAACTACGAGCAGTACTTC. The genes are TRBV20-1 and TRBJ2-7, with D perhaps matching TRBD2 (7 bases). Germline assignment: CDR1 DFQATT and CDR2 SNEGSKA (reference sequence). The CDR3 spans 13 residues. V was trimmed by 7 bases and J by 3 bases, leaving 16 bases between them.